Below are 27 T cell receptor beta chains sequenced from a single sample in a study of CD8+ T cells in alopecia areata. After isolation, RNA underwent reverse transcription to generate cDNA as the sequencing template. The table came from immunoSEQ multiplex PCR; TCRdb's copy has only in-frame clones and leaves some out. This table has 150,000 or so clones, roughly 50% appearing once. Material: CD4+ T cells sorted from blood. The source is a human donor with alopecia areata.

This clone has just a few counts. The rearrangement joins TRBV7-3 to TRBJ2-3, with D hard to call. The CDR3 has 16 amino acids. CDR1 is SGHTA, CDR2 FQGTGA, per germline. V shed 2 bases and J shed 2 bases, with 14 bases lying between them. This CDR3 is CASSLVPASHTDTQYF. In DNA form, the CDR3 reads TGTGCCAGCAGCTTAGTCCCAGCTTCCCACACAGATACGCAGTATTTT.

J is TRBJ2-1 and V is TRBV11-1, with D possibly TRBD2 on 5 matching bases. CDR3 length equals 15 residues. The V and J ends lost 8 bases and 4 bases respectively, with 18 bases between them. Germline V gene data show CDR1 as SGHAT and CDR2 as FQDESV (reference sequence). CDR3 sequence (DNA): TGTGCCAGCCGAGGGCTGATAGGACCTTACAATGAGCAGTTCTTC. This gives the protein CASRGLIGPYNEQFF.

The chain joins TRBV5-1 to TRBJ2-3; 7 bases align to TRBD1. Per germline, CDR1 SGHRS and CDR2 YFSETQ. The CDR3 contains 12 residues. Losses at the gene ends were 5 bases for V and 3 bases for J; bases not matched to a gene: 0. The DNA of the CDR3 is TGCGCCAGCAGGACAGGGACAGATACGCAGTATTTT. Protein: CASRTGTDTQYF.

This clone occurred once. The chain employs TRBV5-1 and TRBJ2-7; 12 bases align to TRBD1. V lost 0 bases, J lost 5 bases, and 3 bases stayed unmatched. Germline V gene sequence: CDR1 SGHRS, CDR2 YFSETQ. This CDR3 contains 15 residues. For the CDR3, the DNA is TGCGCCAGCAGCTTGGCCGGGACAGGGGGCCACGAGCAGTACTTC. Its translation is CASSLAGTGGHEQYF.

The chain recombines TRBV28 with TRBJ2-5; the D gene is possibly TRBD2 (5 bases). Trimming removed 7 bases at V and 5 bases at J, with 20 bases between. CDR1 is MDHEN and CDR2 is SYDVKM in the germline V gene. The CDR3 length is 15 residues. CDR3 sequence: CASTTVEGGGETQYF. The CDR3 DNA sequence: TGTGCCAGCACCACTGTAGAAGGAGGCGGGGAGACCCAGTACTTC. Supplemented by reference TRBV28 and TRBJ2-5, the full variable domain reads DVKVTQSSRYLVKRTGEKVFLECVQDMDHENMFWYRQDPGLGLRLIYFSYDVKMKEKGDIPEGYSVSREKKERFSLILESASTNQTSMYLCASTTVEGGGETQYFGPGTRLLVL.

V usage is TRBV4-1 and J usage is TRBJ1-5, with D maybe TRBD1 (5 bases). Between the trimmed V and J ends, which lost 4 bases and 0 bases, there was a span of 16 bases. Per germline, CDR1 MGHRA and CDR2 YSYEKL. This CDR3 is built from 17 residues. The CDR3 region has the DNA TGCGCCAGCAGCCCTCAGGCAGGGTCCAATAGCAATCAGCCCCAGCATTTT. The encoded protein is CASSPQAGSNSNQPQHF.

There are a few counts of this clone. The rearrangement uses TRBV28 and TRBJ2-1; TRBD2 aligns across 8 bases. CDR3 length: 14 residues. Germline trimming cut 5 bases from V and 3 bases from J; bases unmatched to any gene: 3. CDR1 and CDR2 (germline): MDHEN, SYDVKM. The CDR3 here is CASSRLARYNEQFF. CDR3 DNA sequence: TGTGCCAGCAGTAGACTAGCGCGCTACAATGAGCAGTTCTTC.

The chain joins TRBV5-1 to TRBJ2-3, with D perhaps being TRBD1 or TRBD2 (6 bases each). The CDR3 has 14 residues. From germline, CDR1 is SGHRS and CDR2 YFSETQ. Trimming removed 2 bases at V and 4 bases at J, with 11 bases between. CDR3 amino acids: CASSFIGGPDTQYF. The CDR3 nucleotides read TGCGCCAGCAGCTTTATCGGGGGCCCAGATACGCAGTATTTT. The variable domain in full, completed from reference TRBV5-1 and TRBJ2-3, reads KAGVTQTPRYLIKTRGQQVTLSCSPISGHRSVSWYQQTPGQGLQFLFEYFSETQRNKGNFPGRFSGRQFSNSRSEMNVSTLELGDSALYLCASSFIGGPDTQYFGPGTRLTVL.

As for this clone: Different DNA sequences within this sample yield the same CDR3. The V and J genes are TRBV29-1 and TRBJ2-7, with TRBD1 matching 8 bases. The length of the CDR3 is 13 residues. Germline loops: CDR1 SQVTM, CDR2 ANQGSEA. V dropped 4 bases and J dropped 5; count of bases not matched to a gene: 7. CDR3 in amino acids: CSVAGQGGNEQYF. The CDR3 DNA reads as TGCAGCGTTGCCGGACAGGGTGGGAACGAGCAGTACTTC.

In nucleotides, the CDR3 is TGCGCCAGCAGCCCAACAGGGTTCGAGCAGTACTTC. Translating gives CASSPTGFEQYF. V is TRBV4-1 and J is TRBJ2-7, with D possibly matching TRBD1 (6 bases). Germline V gene sequence: CDR1 MGHRA, CDR2 YSYEKL. This CDR3 has 12 amino acids. V was trimmed by 4 bases and J by 6 bases, leaving 10 bases between them.

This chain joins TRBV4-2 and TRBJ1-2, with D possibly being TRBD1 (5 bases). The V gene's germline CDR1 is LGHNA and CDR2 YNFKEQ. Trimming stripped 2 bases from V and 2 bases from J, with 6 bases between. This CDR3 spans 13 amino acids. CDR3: CASSQQGNYGYTF. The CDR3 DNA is TGTGCCAGCAGCCAACAGGGAAACTATGGCTACACCTTC.

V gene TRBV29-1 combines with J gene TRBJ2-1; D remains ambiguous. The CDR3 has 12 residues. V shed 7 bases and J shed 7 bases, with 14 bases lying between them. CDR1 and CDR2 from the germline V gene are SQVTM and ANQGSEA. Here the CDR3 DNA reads TGCAGCGGCCATAGGGTTGGAAATGAGCAGTTCTTC. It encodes CSGHRVGNEQFF.

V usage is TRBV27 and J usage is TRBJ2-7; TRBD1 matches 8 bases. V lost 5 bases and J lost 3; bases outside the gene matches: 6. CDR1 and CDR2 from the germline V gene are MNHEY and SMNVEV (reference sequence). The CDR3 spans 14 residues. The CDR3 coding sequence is TGTGCCAGCAGTCGAATGGGACAGGACTACGAGCAGTACTTC. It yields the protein CASSRMGQDYEQYF.

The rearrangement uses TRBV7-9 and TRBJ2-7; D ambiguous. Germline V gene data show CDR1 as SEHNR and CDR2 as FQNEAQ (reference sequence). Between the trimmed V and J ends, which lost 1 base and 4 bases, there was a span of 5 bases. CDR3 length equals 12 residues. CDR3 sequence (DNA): TGTGCCAGCAGCTTAGGGTCATACGAGCAGTACTTC. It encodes CASSLGSYEQYF.

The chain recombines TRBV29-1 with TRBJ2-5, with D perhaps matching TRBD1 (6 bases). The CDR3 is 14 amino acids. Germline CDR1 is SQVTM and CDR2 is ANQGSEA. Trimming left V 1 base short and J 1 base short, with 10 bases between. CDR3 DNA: TGCAGCGTTGAAGGGCCAGGGGTCCAAGAGACCCAGTACTTC. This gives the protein CSVEGPGVQETQYF.

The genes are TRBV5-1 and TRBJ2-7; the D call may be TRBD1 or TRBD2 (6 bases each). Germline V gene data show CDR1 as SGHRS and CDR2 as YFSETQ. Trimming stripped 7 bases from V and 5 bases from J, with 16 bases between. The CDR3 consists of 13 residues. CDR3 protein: CASSGALSDEQYF. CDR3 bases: TGCGCCAGCTCGGGGGCGCTTTCGGACGAGCAGTACTTC. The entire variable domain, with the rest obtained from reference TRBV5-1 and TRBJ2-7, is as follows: KAGVTQTPRYLIKTRGQQVTLSCSPISGHRSVSWYQQTPGQGLQFLFEYFSETQRNKGNFPGRFSGRQFSNSRSEMNVSTLELGDSALYLCASSGALSDEQYFGPGTRLTVT.

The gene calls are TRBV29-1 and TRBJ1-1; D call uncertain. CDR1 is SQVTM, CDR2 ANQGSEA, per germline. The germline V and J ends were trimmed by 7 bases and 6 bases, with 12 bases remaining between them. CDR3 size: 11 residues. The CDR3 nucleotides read TGCAGCGGGCATGGAGGGTCTGAAGCTTTCTTT. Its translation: CSGHGGSEAFF.

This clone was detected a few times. The DNA of the CDR3 is TGTGCCTGGGGCTCCGGGAGGTACACCTTC. Residues: CAWGSGRYTF. The rearrangement joins TRBV30 to TRBJ1-2; no reliable D call. Trimming stripped 5 bases from V and 11 bases from J, with 12 bases between. The germline V gene encodes CDR1 GTSNPN and CDR2 SVGIG (reference sequence). The CDR3 totals 10 residues.

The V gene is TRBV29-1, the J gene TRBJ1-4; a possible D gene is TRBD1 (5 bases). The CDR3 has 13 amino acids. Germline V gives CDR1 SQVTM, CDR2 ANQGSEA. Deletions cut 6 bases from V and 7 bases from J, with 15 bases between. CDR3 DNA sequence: TGCAGCGTCGCCGGACAAAGCAGTGAAAAACTGTTTTTT. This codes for CSVAGQSSEKLFF.

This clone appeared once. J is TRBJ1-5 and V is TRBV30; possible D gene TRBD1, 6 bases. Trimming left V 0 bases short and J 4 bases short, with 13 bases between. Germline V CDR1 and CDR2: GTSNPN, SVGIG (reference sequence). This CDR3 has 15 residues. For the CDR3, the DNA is TGTGCCTGGAGTGTACACCGGGGGGCGAATCAGCCCCAGCATTTT. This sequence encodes CAWSVHRGANQPQHF.

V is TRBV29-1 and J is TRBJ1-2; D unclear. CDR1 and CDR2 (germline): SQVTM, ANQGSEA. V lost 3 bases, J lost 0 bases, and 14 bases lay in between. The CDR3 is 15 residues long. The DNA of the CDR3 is TGCAGCGTTGATCACAGTACCGTATCTAACTATGGCTACACCTTC. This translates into CSVDHSTVSNYGYTF.

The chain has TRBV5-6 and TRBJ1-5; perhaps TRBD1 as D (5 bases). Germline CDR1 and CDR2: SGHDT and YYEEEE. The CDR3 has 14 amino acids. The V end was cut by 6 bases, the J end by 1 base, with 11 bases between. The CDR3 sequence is CASTLRDSNQPQHF. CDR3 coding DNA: TGTGCCAGCACCTTACGGGACAGCAATCAGCCCCAGCATTTT.

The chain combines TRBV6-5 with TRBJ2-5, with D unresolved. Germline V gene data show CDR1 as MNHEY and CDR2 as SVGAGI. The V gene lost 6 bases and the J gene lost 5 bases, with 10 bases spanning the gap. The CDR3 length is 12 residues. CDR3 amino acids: CASRGVKETQYF. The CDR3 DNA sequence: TGTGCCAGCAGAGGAGTTAAGGAGACCCAGTACTTC.

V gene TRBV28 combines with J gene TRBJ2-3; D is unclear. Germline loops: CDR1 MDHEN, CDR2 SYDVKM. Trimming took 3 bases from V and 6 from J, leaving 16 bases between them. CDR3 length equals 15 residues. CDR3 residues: CASSLILISADTQYF. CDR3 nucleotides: TGTGCCAGCAGTTTGATTCTCATTTCGGCGGATACGCAGTATTTT.

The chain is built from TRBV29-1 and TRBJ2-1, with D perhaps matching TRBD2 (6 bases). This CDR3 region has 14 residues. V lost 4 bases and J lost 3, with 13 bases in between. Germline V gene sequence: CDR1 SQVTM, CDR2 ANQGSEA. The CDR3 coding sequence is TGCAGCGTTGTTAGAGCGGGCCTCTACAATGAGCAGTTCTTC. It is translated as CSVVRAGLYNEQFF.

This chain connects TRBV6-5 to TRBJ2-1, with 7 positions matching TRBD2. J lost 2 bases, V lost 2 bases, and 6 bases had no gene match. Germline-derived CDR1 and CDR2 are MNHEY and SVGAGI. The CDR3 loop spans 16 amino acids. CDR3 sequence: CASSYAPGGTYNEQFF. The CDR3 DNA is TGTGCCAGCAGTTACGCCCCGGGAGGTACCTACAATGAGCAGTTCTTC.

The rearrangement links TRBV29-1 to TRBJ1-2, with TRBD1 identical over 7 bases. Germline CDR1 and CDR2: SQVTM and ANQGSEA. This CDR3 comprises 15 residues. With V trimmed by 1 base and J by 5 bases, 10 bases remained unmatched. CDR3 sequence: CSVEGRRDSTYGYTF. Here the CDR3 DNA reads TGCAGCGTTGAAGGCCGACGGGACAGCACTTATGGCTACACCTTC.